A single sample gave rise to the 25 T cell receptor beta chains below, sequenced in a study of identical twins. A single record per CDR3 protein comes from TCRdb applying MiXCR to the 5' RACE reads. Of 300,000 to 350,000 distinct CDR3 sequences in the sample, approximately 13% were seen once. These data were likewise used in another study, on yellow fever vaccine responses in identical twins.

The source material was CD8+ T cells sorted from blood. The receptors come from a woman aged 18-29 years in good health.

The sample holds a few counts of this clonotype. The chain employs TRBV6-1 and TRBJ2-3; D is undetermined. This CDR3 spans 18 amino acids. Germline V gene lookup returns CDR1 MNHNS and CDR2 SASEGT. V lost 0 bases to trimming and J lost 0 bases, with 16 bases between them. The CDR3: CASSEAPGTFLSTDTQYF. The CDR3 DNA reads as TGTGCCAGCAGTGAAGCGCCCGGAACCTTCCTTAGCACAGATACGCAGTATTTT.

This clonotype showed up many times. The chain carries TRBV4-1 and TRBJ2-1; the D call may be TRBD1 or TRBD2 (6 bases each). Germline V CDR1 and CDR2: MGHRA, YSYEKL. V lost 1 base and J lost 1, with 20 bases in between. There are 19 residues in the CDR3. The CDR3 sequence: CASSQAGSAGTRSYNEQFF. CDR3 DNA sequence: TGCGCCAGCAGCCAAGCCGGGAGCGCCGGGACACGATCCTACAATGAGCAGTTCTTC.

CDR3 sequence (DNA): TGCAGTGCTAGAGAAACTAGCAGGGACTACAATGAGCAGTTCTTC. As protein: CSARETSRDYNEQFF. The chain recombines TRBV20-1 with TRBJ2-1; tentatively, D is TRBD2 (6 bases). Between the trimmed V and J ends, which lost 0 bases and 3 bases, there was a span of 12 bases. CDR1 DFQATT and CDR2 SNEGSKA come from the germline V gene (reference sequence). This CDR3 has 15 residues.

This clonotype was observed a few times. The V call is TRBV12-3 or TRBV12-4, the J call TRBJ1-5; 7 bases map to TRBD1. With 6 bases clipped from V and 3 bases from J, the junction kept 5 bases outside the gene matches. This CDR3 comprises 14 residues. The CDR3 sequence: CASRDTGVNQPQHF. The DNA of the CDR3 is TGTGCCAGCAGGGACACAGGGGTCAATCAGCCCCAGCATTTT.

The CDR3 region is CASSGQGRTGELFF. CDR3 nucleotides: TGTGCCAGCAGTGGACAGGGGAGGACCGGGGAGCTGTTTTTT. V usage is TRBV12-3 or TRBV12-4 and J usage is TRBJ2-2, with 9 bases identical to TRBD1. The length of the CDR3 is 14 residues. J gave up 5 bases and V 5 bases, and 3 bases lay outside the gene matches.

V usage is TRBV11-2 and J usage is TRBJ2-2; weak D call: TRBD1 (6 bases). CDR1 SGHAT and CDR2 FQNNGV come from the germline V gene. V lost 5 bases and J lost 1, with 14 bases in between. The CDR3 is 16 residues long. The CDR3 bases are TGTGCCAGCAGCCAACCCGGGACAAAGAACACCGGGGAGCTGTTTTTT. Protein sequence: CASSQPGTKNTGELFF. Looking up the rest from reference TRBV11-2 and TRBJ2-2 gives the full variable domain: EAGVAQSPRYKIIEKRQSVAFWCNPISGHATLYWYQQILGQGPKLLIQFQNNGVVDDSQLPKDRFSAERLKGVDSTLKIQPAKLEDSAVYLCASSQPGTKNTGELFFGEGSRLTVL.

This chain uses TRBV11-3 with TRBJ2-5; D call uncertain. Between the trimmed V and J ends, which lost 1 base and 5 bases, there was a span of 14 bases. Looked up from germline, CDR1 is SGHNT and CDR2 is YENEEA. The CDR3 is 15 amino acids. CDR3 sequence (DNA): TGTGCCAGCAGCTTAGCGGGCCTGAACTGGGAGACCCAGTACTTC. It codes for CASSLAGLNWETQYF.

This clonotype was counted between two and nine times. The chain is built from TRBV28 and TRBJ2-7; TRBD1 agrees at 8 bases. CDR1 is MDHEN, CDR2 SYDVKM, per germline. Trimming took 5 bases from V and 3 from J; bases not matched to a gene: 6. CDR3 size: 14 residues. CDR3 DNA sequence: TGTGCCAGCAGTCGTGGGACAGGTCTCTACGAGCAGTACTTC. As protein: CASSRGTGLYEQYF.

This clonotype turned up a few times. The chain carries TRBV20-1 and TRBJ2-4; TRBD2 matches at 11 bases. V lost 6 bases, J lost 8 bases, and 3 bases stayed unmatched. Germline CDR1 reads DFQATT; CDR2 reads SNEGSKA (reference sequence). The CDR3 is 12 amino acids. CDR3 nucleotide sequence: TGCAGTGCCAAGACTAGCGGGGACATTCAGTACTTC. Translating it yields CSAKTSGDIQYF.

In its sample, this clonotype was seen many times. In DNA form, the CDR3 reads TGTGCCAGCAGCTTGCTGGGCCAAGAGACCCAGTACTTC. Its protein product is CASSLLGQETQYF. V usage is TRBV7-7 and J usage is TRBJ2-5, with D unresolved. The germline V gene has CDR1 SSHAT and CDR2 FNYEAQ (reference sequence). The V end lost 3 bases, the J end lost 1 base, and 6 bases lay between the germline ends. The CDR3 has 13 residues.

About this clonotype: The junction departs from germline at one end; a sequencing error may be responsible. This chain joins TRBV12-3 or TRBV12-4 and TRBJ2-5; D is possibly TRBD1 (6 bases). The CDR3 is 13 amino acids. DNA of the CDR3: TGTGCCACCAGTTTGGCCAGGGGATCTACCCAGTACTTC. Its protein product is CATSLARGSTQYF.

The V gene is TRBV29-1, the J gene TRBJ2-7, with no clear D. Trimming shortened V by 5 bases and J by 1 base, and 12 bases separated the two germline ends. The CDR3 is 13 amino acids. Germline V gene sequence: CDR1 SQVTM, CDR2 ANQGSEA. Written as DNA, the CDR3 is TGCAGCGTTTACTTTATTGGATCCTACGAGCAGTACTTC. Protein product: CSVYFIGSYEQYF.

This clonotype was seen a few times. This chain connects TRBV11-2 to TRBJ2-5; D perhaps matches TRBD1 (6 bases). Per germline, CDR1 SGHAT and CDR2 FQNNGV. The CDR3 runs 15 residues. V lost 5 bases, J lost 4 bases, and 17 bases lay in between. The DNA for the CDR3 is TGTGCCAGCAGCGAAAGGTGGGGGCTGGGAGAGACCCAGTACTTC. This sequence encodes CASSERWGLGETQYF.

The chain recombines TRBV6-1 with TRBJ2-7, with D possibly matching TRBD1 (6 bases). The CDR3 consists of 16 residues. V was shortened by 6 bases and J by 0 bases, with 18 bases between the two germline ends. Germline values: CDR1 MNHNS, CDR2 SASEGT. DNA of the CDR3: TGTGCCAGCAGGGCATCTGGGGGCACAACCTCCTACGAGCAGTACTTC. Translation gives CASRASGGTTSYEQYF.

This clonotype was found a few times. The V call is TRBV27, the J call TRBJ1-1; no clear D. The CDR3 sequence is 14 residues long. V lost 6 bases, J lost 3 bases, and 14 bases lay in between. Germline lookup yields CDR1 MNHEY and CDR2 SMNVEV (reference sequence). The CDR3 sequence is CASRSDNFHTEAFF. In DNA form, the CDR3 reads TGTGCCAGCAGATCCGACAATTTTCACACTGAAGCTTTCTTT.

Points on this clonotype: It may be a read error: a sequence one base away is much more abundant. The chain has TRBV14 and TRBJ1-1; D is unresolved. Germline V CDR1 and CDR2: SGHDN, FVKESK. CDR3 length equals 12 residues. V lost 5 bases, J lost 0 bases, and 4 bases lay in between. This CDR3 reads CASSTLNTEAFF. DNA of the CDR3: TGTGCCAGCAGCACTCTGAACACTGAAGCTTTCTTT.

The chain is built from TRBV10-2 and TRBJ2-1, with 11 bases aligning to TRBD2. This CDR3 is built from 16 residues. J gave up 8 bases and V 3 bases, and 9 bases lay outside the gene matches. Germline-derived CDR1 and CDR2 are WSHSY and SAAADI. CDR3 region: CASSDGTSGKTDEQFF. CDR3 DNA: TGCGCCAGCAGTGATGGGACTAGCGGCAAAACGGATGAGCAGTTCTTC.

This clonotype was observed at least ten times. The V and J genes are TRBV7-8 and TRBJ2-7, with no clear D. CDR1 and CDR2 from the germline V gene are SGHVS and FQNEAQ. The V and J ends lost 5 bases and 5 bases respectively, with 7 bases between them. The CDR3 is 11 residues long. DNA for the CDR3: TGTGCCAGCAGCCAGAACGACGAGCAGTACTTC. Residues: CASSQNDEQYF.

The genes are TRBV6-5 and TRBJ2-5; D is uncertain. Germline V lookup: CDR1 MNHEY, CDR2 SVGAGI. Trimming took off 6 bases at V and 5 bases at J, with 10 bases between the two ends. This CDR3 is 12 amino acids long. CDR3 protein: CASRTHQETQYF. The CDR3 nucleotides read TGTGCCAGCAGGACCCATCAGGAGACCCAGTACTTC.

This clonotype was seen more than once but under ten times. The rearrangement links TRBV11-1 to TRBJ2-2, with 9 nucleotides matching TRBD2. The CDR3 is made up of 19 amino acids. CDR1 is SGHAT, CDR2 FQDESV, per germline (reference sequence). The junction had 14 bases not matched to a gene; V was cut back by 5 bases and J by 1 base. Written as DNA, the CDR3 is TGTGCCAGCAGCCCATCCGTTTATGCGGGAGGGCTGAACACCGGGGAGCTGTTTTTT. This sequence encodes CASSPSVYAGGLNTGELFF.

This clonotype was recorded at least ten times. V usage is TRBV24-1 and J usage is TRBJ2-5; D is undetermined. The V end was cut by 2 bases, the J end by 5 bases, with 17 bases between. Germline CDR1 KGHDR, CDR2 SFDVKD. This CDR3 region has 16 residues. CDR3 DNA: TGTGCCACCAGTGATTCCCGGACGCGTTATGCGGAGACCCAGTACTTC. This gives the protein CATSDSRTRYAETQYF.

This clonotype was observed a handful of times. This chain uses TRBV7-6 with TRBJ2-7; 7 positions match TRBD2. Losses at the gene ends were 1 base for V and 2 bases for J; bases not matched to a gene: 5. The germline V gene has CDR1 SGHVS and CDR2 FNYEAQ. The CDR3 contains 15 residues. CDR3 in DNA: TGTGCCAGCAGCTTAGGGGAGGGGTTCCCCTACGAGCAGTACGTC. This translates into CASSLGEGFPYEQYV.

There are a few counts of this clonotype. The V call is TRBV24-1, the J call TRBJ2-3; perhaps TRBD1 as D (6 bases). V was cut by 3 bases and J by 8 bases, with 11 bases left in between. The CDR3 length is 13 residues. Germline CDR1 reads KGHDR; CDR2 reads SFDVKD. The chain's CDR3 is CATSDHRVGTQYF. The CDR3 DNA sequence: TGTGCCACCAGTGATCACAGGGTTGGTACGCAGTATTTT.

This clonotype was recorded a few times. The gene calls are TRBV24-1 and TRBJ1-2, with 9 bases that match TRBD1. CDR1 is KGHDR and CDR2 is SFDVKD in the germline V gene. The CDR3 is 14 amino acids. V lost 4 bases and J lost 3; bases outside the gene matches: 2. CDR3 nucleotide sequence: TGTGCCACCAGTGACCGGACAGGGGACTATGGCTACACCTTC. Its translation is CATSDRTGDYGYTF.

The CDR3 here is CASSLNRGTYQETQYF. The CDR3 nucleotides read TGTGCCAGCAGCTTAAACAGGGGAACGTACCAAGAGACCCAGTACTTC. The rearrangement links TRBV7-9 to TRBJ2-5, with 7 bases aligning to TRBD1. Trimming at V came to 2 bases and at J to 0 bases, leaving 6 bases not matched to a gene. From germline, CDR1 is SEHNR and CDR2 FQNEAQ (reference sequence). The CDR3 length is 16 residues.